These 2 T cell receptor beta chains were sequenced from one sample in a study of identical twins. In TCRdb, the 5' RACE reads were re-called with MiXCR into one record per CDR3 protein. The table shows 500,000 to 650,000 distinct CDR3 sequences, with around 7.4% occurring only once. These data were also filed under a second study, of yellow fever vaccine responses in identical twins.

Material for sequencing was PBMCs. All receptors derive from a woman younger than 30 in good health.

The genes are TRBV2 and TRBJ2-2; D unresolved. The CDR3 sequence is 15 residues long. Germline assignment: CDR1 SNHLY and CDR2 FYNNEI. V shed 6 bases and J shed 6 bases, with 17 bases lying between them. The CDR3 region has the DNA TGTGCCAGCAGCCAACTAACCGGGCCGGCCGGGGAGCTGTTTTTT. This codes for CASSQLTGPAGELFF.

This clonotype has ten or more counts. The chain links TRBV6-5 to TRBJ2-3; D call uncertain. The germline CDR1 and CDR2 sequences are MNHEY and SVGAGI. The germline V and J ends were trimmed by 3 bases and 3 bases, with 10 bases remaining between them. This CDR3 has 14 amino acids. DNA of the CDR3: TGTGCCAGCAGTTATAATAGGCTAACAGATACGCAGTATTTT. This sequence encodes CASSYNRLTDTQYF.